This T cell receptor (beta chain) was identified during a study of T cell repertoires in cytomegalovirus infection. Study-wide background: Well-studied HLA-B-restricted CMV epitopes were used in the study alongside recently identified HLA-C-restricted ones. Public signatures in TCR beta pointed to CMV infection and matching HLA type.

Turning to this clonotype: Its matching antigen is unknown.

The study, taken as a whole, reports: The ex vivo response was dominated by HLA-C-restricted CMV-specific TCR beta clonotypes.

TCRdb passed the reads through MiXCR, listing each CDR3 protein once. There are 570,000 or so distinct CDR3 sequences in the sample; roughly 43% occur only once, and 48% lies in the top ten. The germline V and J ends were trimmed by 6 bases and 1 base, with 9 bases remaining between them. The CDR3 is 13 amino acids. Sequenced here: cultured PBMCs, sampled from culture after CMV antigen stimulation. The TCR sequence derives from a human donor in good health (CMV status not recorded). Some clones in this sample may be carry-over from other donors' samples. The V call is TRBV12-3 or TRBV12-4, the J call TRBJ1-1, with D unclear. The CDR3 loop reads CASSPLANTEAFF. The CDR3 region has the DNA TGTGCCAGCAGCCCTCTTGCGAACACTGAAGCTTTCTTT.